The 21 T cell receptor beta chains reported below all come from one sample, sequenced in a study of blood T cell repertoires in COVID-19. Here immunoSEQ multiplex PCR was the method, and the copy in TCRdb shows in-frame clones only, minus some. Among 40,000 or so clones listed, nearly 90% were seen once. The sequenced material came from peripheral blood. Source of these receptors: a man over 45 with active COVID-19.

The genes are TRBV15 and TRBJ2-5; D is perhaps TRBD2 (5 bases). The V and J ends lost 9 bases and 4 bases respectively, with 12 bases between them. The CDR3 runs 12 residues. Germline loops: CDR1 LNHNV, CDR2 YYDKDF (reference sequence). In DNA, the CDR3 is TGTGCCACGGCGACTGGGAGAGAGACCCAGTACTTC. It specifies CATATGRETQYF.

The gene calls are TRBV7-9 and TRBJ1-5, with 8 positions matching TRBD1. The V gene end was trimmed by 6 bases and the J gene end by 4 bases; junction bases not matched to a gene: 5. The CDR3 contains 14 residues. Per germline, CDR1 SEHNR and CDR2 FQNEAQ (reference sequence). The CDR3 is CASRSGTGNQPQHF. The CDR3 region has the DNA TGTGCCAGCAGGTCCGGGACAGGTAATCAGCCCCAGCATTTT.

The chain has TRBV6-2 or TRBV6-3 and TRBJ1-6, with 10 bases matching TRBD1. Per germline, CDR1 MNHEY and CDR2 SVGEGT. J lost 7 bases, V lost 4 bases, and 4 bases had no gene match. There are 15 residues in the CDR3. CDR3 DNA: TGTGCCAGCAGTTCAAGGGACAGGGGAAATTCACCCCTCCACTTT. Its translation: CASSSRDRGNSPLHF.

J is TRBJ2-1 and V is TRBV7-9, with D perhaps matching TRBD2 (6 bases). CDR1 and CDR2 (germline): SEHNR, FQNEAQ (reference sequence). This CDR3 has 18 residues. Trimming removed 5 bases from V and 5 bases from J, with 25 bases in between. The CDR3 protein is CASSPSLGGRGTHNEQFF. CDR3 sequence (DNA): TGTGCCAGCAGCCCCTCTCTCGGAGGGCGGGGAACCCACAATGAGCAGTTCTTC.

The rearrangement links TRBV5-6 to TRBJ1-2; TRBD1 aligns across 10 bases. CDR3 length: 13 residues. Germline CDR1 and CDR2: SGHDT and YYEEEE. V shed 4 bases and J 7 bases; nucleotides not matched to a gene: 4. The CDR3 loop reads CASSGTGVGGYTF. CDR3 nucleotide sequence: TGTGCCAGCAGCGGGACAGGGGTCGGTGGCTACACCTTC.

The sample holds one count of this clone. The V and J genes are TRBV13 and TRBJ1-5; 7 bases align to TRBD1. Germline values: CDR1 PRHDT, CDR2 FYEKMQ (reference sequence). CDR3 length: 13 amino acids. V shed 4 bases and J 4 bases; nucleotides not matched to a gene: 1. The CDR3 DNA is TGTGCCAGCAGCTCGACAGGGAATCAGCCCCAGCATTTT. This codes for CASSSTGNQPQHF.

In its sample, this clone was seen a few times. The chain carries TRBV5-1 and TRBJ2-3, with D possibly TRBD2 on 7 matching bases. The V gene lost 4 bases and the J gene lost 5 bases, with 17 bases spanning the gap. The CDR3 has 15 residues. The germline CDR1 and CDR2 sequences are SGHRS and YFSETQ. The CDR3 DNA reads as TGCGCCAGCAGCGGTTGGGGGGGCCAGGGAGATACGCAGTATTTT. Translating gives CASSGWGGQGDTQYF.

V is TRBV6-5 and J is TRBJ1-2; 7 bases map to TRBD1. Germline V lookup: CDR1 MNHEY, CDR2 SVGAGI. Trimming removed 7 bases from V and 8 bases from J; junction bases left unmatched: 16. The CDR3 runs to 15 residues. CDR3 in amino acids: CASKRPGSGGYGYTF. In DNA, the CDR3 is TGTGCCAGCAAAAGACCCGGGTCAGGGGGATACGGCTACACCTTC.

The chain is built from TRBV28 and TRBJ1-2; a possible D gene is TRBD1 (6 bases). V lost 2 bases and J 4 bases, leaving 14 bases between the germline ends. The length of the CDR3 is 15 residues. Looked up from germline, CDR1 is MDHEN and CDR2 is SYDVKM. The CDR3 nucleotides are TGTGCCAGCAGTTTAATCGGGGGGCTAACCTATGGCTACACCTTC. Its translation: CASSLIGGLTYGYTF.

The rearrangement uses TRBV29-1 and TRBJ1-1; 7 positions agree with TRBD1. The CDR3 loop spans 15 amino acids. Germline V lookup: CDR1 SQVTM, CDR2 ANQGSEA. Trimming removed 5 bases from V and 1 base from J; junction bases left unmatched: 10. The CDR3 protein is CSVLRVGQRNTEAFF. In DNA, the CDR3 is TGCAGCGTTCTTAGGGTGGGACAGAGGAACACTGAAGCTTTCTTT.

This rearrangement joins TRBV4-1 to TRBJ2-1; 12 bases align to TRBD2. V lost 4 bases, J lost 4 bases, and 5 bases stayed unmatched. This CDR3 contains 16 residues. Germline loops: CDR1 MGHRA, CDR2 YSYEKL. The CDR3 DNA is TGCGCCAGCAGCCCTCGGACTAGCGGGGTATACAATGAGCAGTTCTTC. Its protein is CASSPRTSGVYNEQFF.

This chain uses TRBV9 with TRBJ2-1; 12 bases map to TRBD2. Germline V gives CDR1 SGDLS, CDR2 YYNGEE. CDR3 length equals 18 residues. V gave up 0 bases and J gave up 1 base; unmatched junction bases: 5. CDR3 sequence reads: CASSVVASGGASYNEQFF. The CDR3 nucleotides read TGTGCCAGCAGCGTAGTAGCTAGCGGGGGGGCATCCTACAATGAGCAGTTCTTC.

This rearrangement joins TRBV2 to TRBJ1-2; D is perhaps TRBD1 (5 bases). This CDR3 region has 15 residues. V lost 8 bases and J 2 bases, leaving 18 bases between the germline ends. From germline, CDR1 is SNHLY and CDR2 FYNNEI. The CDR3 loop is CASREPLAGNYGYTF. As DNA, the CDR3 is TGTGCCAGCCGCGAACCCCTGGCAGGGAACTATGGCTACACCTTC.

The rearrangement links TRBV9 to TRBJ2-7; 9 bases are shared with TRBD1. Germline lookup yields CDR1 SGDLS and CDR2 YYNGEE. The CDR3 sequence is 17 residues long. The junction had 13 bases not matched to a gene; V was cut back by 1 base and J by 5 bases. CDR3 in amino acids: CASSVSSGWDRVHEQYF. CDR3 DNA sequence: TGTGCCAGCAGCGTATCCTCAGGTTGGGACAGGGTACACGAGCAGTACTTC.

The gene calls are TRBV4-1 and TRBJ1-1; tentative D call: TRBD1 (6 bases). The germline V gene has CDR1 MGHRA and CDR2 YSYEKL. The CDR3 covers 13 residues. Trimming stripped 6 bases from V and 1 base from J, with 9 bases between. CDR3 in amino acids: CASRIQGNTEAFF. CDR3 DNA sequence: TGCGCCAGCAGGATACAGGGGAACACTGAAGCTTTCTTT.

CDR3: CASRVAGHTGELFF. The CDR3 nucleotides read TGTGCCAGCAGGGTAGCGGGCCACACCGGGGAGCTGTTTTTT. The chain employs TRBV2 and TRBJ2-2; 7 bases are shared with TRBD2. This CDR3 has 14 residues. The junction had 4 bases not matched to a gene; V was cut back by 6 bases and J by 3 bases. The germline V gene encodes CDR1 SNHLY and CDR2 FYNNEI.

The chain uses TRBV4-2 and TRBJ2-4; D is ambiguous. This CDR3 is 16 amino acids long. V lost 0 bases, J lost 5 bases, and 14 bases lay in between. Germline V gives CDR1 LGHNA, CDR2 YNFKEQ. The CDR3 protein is CASSQERLGSENIQYF. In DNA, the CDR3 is TGTGCCAGCAGCCAAGAACGGCTGGGCTCCGAAAACATTCAGTACTTC.

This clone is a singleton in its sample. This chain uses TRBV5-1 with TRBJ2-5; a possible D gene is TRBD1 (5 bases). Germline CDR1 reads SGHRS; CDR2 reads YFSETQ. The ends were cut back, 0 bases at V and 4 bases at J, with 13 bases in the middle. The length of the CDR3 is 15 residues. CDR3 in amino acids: CASSLADTGGETQYF. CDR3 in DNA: TGCGCCAGCAGCTTGGCGGACACGGGTGGAGAGACCCAGTACTTC.

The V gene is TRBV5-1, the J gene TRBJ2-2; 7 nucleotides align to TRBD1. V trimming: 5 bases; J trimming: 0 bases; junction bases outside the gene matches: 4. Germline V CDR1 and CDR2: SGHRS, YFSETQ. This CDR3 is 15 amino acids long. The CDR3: CASRQTGTNTGELFF. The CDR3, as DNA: TGCGCCAGCAGACAGACAGGGACGAACACCGGGGAGCTGTTTTTT.

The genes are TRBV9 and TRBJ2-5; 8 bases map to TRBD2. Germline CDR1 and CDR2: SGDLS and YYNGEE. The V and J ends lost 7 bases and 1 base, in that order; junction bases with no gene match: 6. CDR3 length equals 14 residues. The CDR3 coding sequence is TGTGCCAGCTCCAGCGGGAGCCTCCAAGAGACCCAGTACTTC. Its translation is CASSSGSLQETQYF.

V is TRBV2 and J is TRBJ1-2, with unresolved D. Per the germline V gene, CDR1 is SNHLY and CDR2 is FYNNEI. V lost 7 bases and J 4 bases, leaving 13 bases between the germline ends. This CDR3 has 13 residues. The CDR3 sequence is CASNRGGSYGYTF. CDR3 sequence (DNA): TGTGCCAGCAATCGGGGTGGAAGCTATGGCTACACCTTC. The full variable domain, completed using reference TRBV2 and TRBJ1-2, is EPEVTQTPSHQVTQMGQEVILRCVPISNHLYFYWYRQILGQKVEFLVSFYNNEISEKSEIFDDQFSVERPDGSNFTLKIRSTKLEDSAMYFCASNRGGSYGYTFGSGTRLTVV.